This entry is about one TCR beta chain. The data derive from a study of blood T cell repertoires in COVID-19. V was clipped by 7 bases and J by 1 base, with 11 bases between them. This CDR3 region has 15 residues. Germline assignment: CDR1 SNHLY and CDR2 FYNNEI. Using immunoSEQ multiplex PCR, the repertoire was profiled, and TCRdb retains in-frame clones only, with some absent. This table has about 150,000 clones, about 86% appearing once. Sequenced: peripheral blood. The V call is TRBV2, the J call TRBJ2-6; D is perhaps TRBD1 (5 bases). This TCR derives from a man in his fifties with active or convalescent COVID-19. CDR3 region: CASTGFGSGANVLTF. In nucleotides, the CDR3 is TGTGCCAGCACAGGGTTTGGTTCTGGGGCCAACGTCCTGACTTTC.